Presented here are 10 T cell receptor beta chains from one specimen sequenced in a study of identical twins. TCRdb processed the 5' RACE reads anew with MiXCR; each CDR3 protein has one entry. The sample holds hundreds of thousands of distinct CDR3 sequences, approximately 24% seen once. These data were also reused for a study on T cells expressing NK-cell markers.

Sequencing was carried out using CD4+ T cells sorted from blood. These receptors were obtained from a woman between 18 and 29 years old in good health.

A few counts support this clonotype. The chain's CDR3 is CAIRGQGNEKLFF. The CDR3 coding sequence is TGTGCCATCAGGGGACAGGGGAATGAAAAACTGTTTTTT. The rearrangement joins TRBV10-3 to TRBJ1-4, with TRBD1 matching over 10 bases. CDR1 and CDR2 from the germline V gene are ENHRY and SYGVKD. Trimming removed 6 bases from V and 5 bases from J; junction bases left unmatched: 0. This CDR3 comprises 13 residues.

The chain joins TRBV9 to TRBJ2-3; D unclear. Trimming took off 0 bases at V and 4 bases at J, with 9 bases between the two ends. This CDR3 is built from 14 residues. Germline V gene lookup returns CDR1 SGDLS and CDR2 YYNGEE. The CDR3 region has the DNA TGTGCCAGCAGCGTAGGCCCCAGCTCAGATACGCAGTATTTT. This sequence encodes CASSVGPSSDTQYF. Filled out from reference TRBV9 and TRBJ2-3, the complete variable domain reads DSGVTQTPKHLITATGQRVTLRCSPRSGDLSVYWYQQSLDQGLQFLIQYYNGEERAKGNILERFSAQQFPDLHSELNLSSLELGDSALYFCASSVGPSSDTQYFGPGTRLTVL.

This clonotype was observed a few times. CDR3 protein: CASSYTGGEAFF. The CDR3 DNA sequence: TGCGCCAGCAGCTACACGGGGGGTGAAGCTTTCTTT. J is TRBJ1-1 and V is TRBV5-1; weak D call: TRBD1 (5 bases). The length of the CDR3 is 12 residues. Germline V CDR1 and CDR2: SGHRS, YFSETQ. Trimming pared 3 bases from V and 7 bases from J, leaving 10 bases between.

The chain employs TRBV18 and TRBJ2-3; no definite D call. Germline CDR1 and CDR2: KGHSH and LQKENI. The CDR3 runs to 13 residues. Deletions cut 3 bases from V and 5 bases from J, with 9 bases between. The CDR3, as DNA: TGTGCCAGCTCACCCGCTATGGAAGATACGCAGTATTTT. Amino acid sequence: CASSPAMEDTQYF.

This clonotype was seen only a few times. This chain links TRBV12-3 or TRBV12-4 with TRBJ1-2; D is unresolved. Between the trimmed V and J ends, which lost 2 bases and 3 bases, there was a span of 10 bases. The CDR3 extends over 14 amino acids. The CDR3 region is CASSLSGVYYGYTF. In DNA form, the CDR3 reads TGTGCCAGCAGTTTATCCGGGGTCTACTATGGCTACACCTTC.

This clonotype was picked up a small number of times. The rearrangement joins TRBV20-1 to TRBJ2-3, with 16 bases matching TRBD2. Germline assignment: CDR1 DFQATT and CDR2 SNEGSKA (reference sequence). J gave up 3 bases and V 3 bases, and 12 bases lay outside the gene matches. The CDR3 loop spans 19 amino acids. This chain's CDR3 is CSARPSGTSGGVSTDTQYF. The DNA for the CDR3 is TGCAGTGCTAGGCCATCCGGGACTAGCGGGGGGGTTTCGACAGATACGCAGTATTTT.

This clonotype was detected only a few times. V is TRBV3-1 and J is TRBJ2-7; no clear D. V lost 1 base to trimming and J lost 7 bases, with 14 bases between them. Germline assignment: CDR1 LGHDT and CDR2 YNNKEL (reference sequence). This CDR3 comprises 14 residues. The CDR3 DNA follows: TGTGCCAGCAGCCAAGCCTGGGCAGTTACGGAGCAGTACTTC. It yields the protein CASSQAWAVTEQYF.

This clonotype has more than one count but fewer than ten. The rearrangement joins TRBV5-6 to TRBJ2-5; possibly TRBD1 for D (6 bases). V was cut by 0 bases and J by 4 bases, with 10 bases left in between. The CDR3 has 14 amino acids. In germline, CDR1 is SGHDT, CDR2 YYEEEE. CDR3 in DNA: TGTGCCAGCAGCTTGGGGGGGCCGGGAGAGACCCAGTACTTC. Its translation is CASSLGGPGETQYF.

This clonotype has more than one count but fewer than ten. This chain joins TRBV2 and TRBJ2-1; D unclear. Deletions cut 5 bases from V and 10 bases from J, with 6 bases between. CDR3 length: 10 amino acids. Germline V lookup: CDR1 SNHLY, CDR2 FYNNEI. The CDR3 DNA follows: TGTGCCAGCAGTCTCCAGGAGCAGTTCTTC. Its translation: CASSLQEQFF.

This rearrangement joins TRBV20-1 to TRBJ1-2; 7 positions match TRBD1. Looked up from germline, CDR1 is DFQATT and CDR2 is SNEGSKA (reference sequence). V shed 1 base and J 2 bases; nucleotides not matched to a gene: 4. The CDR3 extends over 14 amino acids. The CDR3 is CSARVLGGNYGYTF. The CDR3 DNA is TGCAGTGCTAGAGTCTTAGGGGGCAACTATGGCTACACCTTC.